Presented here are 13 T cell receptor beta chains from one specimen sequenced in a study of T cell responses to AZD1222 COVID-19 vaccine. Sequencing was performed with immunoSEQ multiplex PCR; in TCRdb, only in-frame clones are kept and a portion is missing. The data show about 130,000 clones, with about 90% seen just once and around 1.9% held by the top ten. Sample: peripheral blood, taken 28 days after the second AZD1222 dose. The receptors stem from an adult who received the AZD1222 COVID-19 vaccine.

V is TRBV6-5 and J is TRBJ2-2; unclear D gene. The CDR3 sequence is 13 residues long. Trimming took 5 bases from V and 2 from J, leaving 6 bases between them. Germline CDR1 and CDR2: MNHEY and SVGAGI. CDR3 in amino acids: CASSRKNTGELFF. The CDR3 nucleotides are TGTGCCAGCAGTCGAAAAAACACCGGGGAGCTGTTTTTT.

The chain has TRBV19 and TRBJ1-2; no clear D gene. Germline values: CDR1 LNHDA, CDR2 SQIVND (reference sequence). V was trimmed by 5 bases and J by 5 bases, leaving 12 bases between them. The CDR3 totals 13 residues. The CDR3 loop is CASSPRTGYGYTF. CDR3 nucleotide sequence: TGTGCCAGTAGTCCACGGACGGGGTATGGCTACACCTTC.

V is TRBV5-6 and J is TRBJ1-2; 11 positions agree with TRBD1. Germline assignment: CDR1 SGHDT and CDR2 YYEEEE. With V trimmed by 4 bases and J by 3 bases, 5 bases remained unmatched. The CDR3 runs 15 residues. CDR3 region: CASSQWDRGDYGYTF. The CDR3 DNA reads as TGTGCCAGCAGCCAATGGGACAGGGGGGACTATGGCTACACCTTC.

The rearrangement joins TRBV3-1 (or the pseudogene TRBV3-2) to TRBJ1-4, with TRBD1 as a possible D gene (5 bases). The germline gives CDR1 LGHDT, CDR2 YNNKEL (reference sequence). The length of the CDR3 is 14 residues. The V end was cut by 3 bases, the J end by 7 bases, with 12 bases between. The CDR3 protein is CASSHAVGREKLFF. The CDR3 DNA follows: TGTGCCAGCAGCCACGCGGTGGGGCGTGAAAAACTGTTTTTT.

This chain connects TRBV15 to TRBJ2-1; D unresolved. In germline, CDR1 is LNHNV, CDR2 YYDKDF (reference sequence). Trimming shortened V by 1 base and J by 8 bases, and 15 bases separated the two germline ends. This CDR3 region has 15 residues. The CDR3 sequence: CATSRGVGRWDEQFF. CDR3 nucleotides: TGTGCCACCAGCAGAGGAGTTGGCCGGTGGGATGAGCAGTTCTTC.

The gene calls are TRBV7-9 and TRBJ2-1; 7 bases map to TRBD1. Germline V gene lookup returns CDR1 SEHNR and CDR2 FQNEAQ (reference sequence). The CDR3 consists of 13 residues. Unmatched junction bases numbered 6, after V lost 7 bases and J lost 6 bases. CDR3 region: CASTRAGGNEQFF. CDR3 sequence (DNA): TGTGCCAGCACCCGGGCAGGGGGCAATGAGCAGTTCTTC.

The V gene is TRBV7-3, the J gene TRBJ2-1; TRBD1 might be the D (5 bases). Trimming left V 2 bases short and J 3 bases short, with 11 bases between. The CDR3 is 15 residues long. Germline V lookup: CDR1 SGHTA, CDR2 FQGTGA. The CDR3 sequence is CASSLQGAIYNEQFF. The CDR3, as DNA: TGTGCCAGCAGCTTACAGGGTGCCATCTACAATGAGCAGTTCTTC.

The chain uses TRBV7-9 and TRBJ1-3; no clear D gene. The CDR3 runs to 12 residues. Trimming took off 7 bases at V and 4 bases at J, with 8 bases between the two ends. From germline, CDR1 is SEHNR and CDR2 FQNEAQ (reference sequence). DNA for the CDR3: TGTGCCAGCATCAAAGGGGGAAACACCATATATTTT. Its translation is CASIKGGNTIYF. The entire variable domain, with the rest obtained from reference TRBV7-9 and TRBJ1-3, is as follows: DTGVSQNPRHKITKRGQNVTFRCDPISEHNRLYWYRQTLGQGPEFLTYFQNEAQLEKSRLLSDRFSAERPKGSFSTLEIQRTEQGDSAMYLCASIKGGNTIYFGEGSWLTVV.

The rearrangement uses TRBV5-6 and TRBJ1-5; TRBD1 agrees at 7 bases. The germline V gene encodes CDR1 SGHDT and CDR2 YYEEEE. The J segment lost 3 bases and the V segment lost 6 bases, leaving 15 bases of the junction unmatched. CDR3 length: 17 amino acids. The chain's CDR3 is CASTVRGRGTFNQPQHF. CDR3 DNA: TGTGCCAGCACCGTAAGGGGGCGGGGGACCTTCAATCAGCCCCAGCATTTT.

The genes are TRBV27 and TRBJ2-3; 10 bases agree with TRBD2. J gave up 0 bases and V 5 bases, and 5 bases lay outside the gene matches. CDR1 is MNHEY and CDR2 is SMNVEV in the germline V gene (reference sequence). The CDR3 has 16 amino acids. Here the CDR3 reads CASSPGTSVSTDTQYF. Here the CDR3 DNA reads TGTGCCAGCAGTCCCGGGACTAGCGTAAGCACAGATACGCAGTATTTT.

The chain employs TRBV3-1 (or the pseudogene TRBV3-2) and TRBJ2-1, with TRBD2 identical over 12 bases. J was trimmed by 4 bases and V by 3 bases; bases with no gene match: 1. Germline CDR1 reads LGHDT; CDR2 reads YNNKEL (reference sequence). The CDR3 sequence is 15 residues long. CDR3 sequence reads: CASSHLAGGYNEQFF. The DNA for the CDR3 is TGTGCCAGCAGCCATCTAGCGGGGGGGTACAATGAGCAGTTCTTC.

The chain couples TRBV19 to TRBJ1-2; 7 bases line up with TRBD1. The trim removed 9 bases at V and 4 bases at J, leaving 17 bases unmatched. In germline, CDR1 is LNHDA, CDR2 SQIVND (reference sequence). This CDR3 region has 16 residues. CDR3 protein: CASTPGQGGIGYGYTF. Here the CDR3 DNA reads TGTGCCAGCACTCCCGGGCAGGGGGGAATAGGCTATGGCTACACCTTC.

The rearrangement joins TRBV2 to TRBJ1-4; 11 bases fit TRBD1. The CDR3 is 14 residues long. Unmatched junction bases numbered 7, after V lost 10 bases and J lost 6 bases. Germline CDR1 SNHLY, CDR2 FYNNEI. The CDR3 loop reads CATNRDRGDEKLFF. The CDR3 coding sequence is TGTGCCACCAACCGGGACAGGGGGGATGAAAAACTGTTTTTT.